This T cell receptor beta chain was observed in a study of spatial heterogeneity in lung cancer. Overall study findings and caveats: Tumor mutation counts were tracked by expanded intratumoral alpha and beta TCR counts.

Time point noted: sample taken at primary tumor resection. TCRdb recomputed calls from the 5' RACE reads with MiXCR, one row per CDR3 protein. The data contain several hundred distinct CDR3 sequences, around 24% of them singletons. This clonotype is classed as large. What it binds is unknown. The V and J ends lost 10 bases and 5 bases, in that order; junction bases with no gene match: 8. This CDR3 comprises 14 residues. CDR1 is MDHEN and CDR2 is SYDVKM in the germline V gene. Sequencing used lung tumor tissue, obtained at surgery. The source of this sequence is a male donor with early-stage non-small cell lung cancer. The chain is built from TRBV28 and TRBJ1-5; 10 bases map to TRBD1. The CDR3 region has the DNA TGTGCCACCCTCGACAGGGGGCTTTATCAGCCCCAGCATTTT. It encodes CATLDRGLYQPQHF.